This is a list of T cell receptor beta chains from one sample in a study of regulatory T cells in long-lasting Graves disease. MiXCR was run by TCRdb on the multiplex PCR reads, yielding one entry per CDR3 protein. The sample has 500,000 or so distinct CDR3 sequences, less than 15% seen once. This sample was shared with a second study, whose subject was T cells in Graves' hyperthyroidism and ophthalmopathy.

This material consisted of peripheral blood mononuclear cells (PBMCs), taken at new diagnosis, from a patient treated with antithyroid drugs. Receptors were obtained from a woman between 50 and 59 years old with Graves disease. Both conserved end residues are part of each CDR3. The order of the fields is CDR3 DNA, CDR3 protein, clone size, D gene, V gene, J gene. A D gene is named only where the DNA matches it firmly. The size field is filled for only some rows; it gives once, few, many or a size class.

DNA: TGTGCCTGGACCGCCGGGAGCCTCTCTGGGGCCAACGTCCTGACTTTC
CDR3: CAWTAGSLSGANVLTF
size: .
D: .
V: TRBV30
J: TRBJ2-6

DNA: TGTGCCAGCAGCCCCGTCCGGGAGGGGGGCGGGGCCAACGTCCTGACTTTC
CDR3: CASSPVREGGGANVLTF
size: few
D: TRBD2
V: TRBV3-1
J: TRBJ2-6

DNA: TGCGCCAGCAGCCAAGTCCCGGGACAGGGAACCCTTAGCACTGAAGCTTTCTTT
CDR3: CASSQVPGQGTLSTEAFF
size: .
D: TRBD1
V: TRBV5-5
J: TRBJ1-1

DNA: TGCAGCGCCGGGGCTAGCGTGACAGATACGCAGTATTTT
CDR3: CSAGASVTDTQYF
size: .
D: .
V: TRBV29-1
J: TRBJ2-3

DNA: TGCGCCAGCAGCTTGGCCCGGGACAGGGTCGACGAGCAGTACTTC
CDR3: CASSLARDRVDEQYF
size: many
D: TRBD1
V: TRBV5-1
J: TRBJ2-7

DNA: TGTGCCAGCAGCTTAGGGGTAGGGTTAAACCAAGAGACCCAGTACTTC
CDR3: CASSLGVGLNQETQYF
size: .
D: .
V: TRBV11-3
J: TRBJ2-5

DNA: TGTGCCAGCAGTGAAGAGGCAGGGCGGTCACCCCTCCACTTT
CDR3: CASSEEAGRSPLHF
size: many
D: .
V: TRBV6-1
J: TRBJ1-6

DNA: TGTGCCACCGGGCCGCGACTAGACAATTACAATGAGCAGTTCTTC
CDR3: CATGPRLDNYNEQFF
size: few
D: .
V: TRBV24-1
J: TRBJ2-1

DNA: TGTGCCAGCAGGGTGAGAGGGGGAAACAATGAGCAGTTCTTC
CDR3: CASRVRGGNNEQFF
size: many
D: .
V: TRBV7-9
J: TRBJ2-1

DNA: TGTGCCAGCAGTGAAGCGGTATCCGAACGGAACACTGAAGCTTTCTTT
CDR3: CASSEAVSERNTEAFF
size: many
D: .
V: TRBV6-1
J: TRBJ1-1

DNA: TGTGCCAGCAGTTTGAGCCCGGGACTAGCGGGGGAACCAACCGGGGAGCTGTTTTTT
CDR3: CASSLSPGLAGEPTGELFF
size: .
D: TRBD2
V: TRBV27
J: TRBJ2-2

DNA: TGTGCCAGCAGTTTAATCATCCTAGCGGGAGCAACGACCCAGTACTTC
CDR3: CASSLIILAGATTQYF
size: many
D: TRBD2
V: TRBV28
J: TRBJ2-5

DNA: TGTGCCAGCAGCCCGGCCCTAGCGGGAGGTTTAGATACGCAGTATTTT
CDR3: CASSPALAGGLDTQYF
size: many
D: TRBD2
V: TRBV4-2
J: TRBJ2-3

DNA: TGTGCCAGCAAGGATAGCGGGAGGCTCGACGAGCAGTACTTC
CDR3: CASKDSGRLDEQYF
size: many
D: TRBD2
V: TRBV2
J: TRBJ2-7

DNA: TGTGCCAGCAGTCCGCGGCCCATGGACAGCCCTAACTATGGCTACACCTTC
CDR3: CASSPRPMDSPNYGYTF
size: .
D: .
V: TRBV6-1
J: TRBJ1-2

DNA: TGTGCCAGCAGAGAGCGGGCTAGCACAGATACGCAGTATTTT
CDR3: CASRERASTDTQYF
size: many
D: .
V: TRBV6-2/TRBV6-3
J: TRBJ2-3

DNA: TGTGCCAGCACTCCATCTGGTCATAACTATGGCTACACCTTC
CDR3: CASTPSGHNYGYTF
size: few
D: .
V: TRBV27
J: TRBJ1-2

DNA: TGTGCCTGGGTACAGGGGATCACCTACAATGAGCAGTTCTTC
CDR3: CAWVQGITYNEQFF
size: .
D: TRBD1
V: TRBV30
J: TRBJ2-1

DNA: TGTGCCAGCAGTGGTTTAGCGGCGGGTGCCAGAAATGAGCAGTTCTTC
CDR3: CASSGLAAGARNEQFF
size: many
D: .
V: TRBV12-3/TRBV12-4
J: TRBJ2-1

DNA: TGCGCCAGCAGCCGACCGGGGACAACCGGGGAGCTGTTTTTT
CDR3: CASSRPGTTGELFF
size: .
D: .
V: TRBV4-1
J: TRBJ2-2

DNA: TGTGCCTGGAGTATTTCGTGGGCAAAGACTAGCGGGACTGAGACCCAGTACTTC
CDR3: CAWSISWAKTSGTETQYF
size: many
D: TRBD2
V: TRBV30
J: TRBJ2-5

DNA: TGCAGTGCGACAACGGGGACTAGCGGGAGGGCCAATGAGCAGTTCTTC
CDR3: CSATTGTSGRANEQFF
size: .
D: TRBD2
V: TRBV20-1
J: TRBJ2-1

DNA: TGTGCCTCCACAGAGAGCACAGATACGCAGTATTTT
CDR3: CASTESTDTQYF
size: many
D: .
V: TRBV2
J: TRBJ2-3

DNA: TGTGCCACCCGGGACAGGGGTGATCGGGGGGACTACGAGCAGTACTTC
CDR3: CATRDRGDRGDYEQYF
size: many
D: TRBD1
V: TRBV2
J: TRBJ2-7

DNA: TGTGCCAGCAGTTCTTTATTCTCTGGAAACACCATATATTTT
CDR3: CASSSLFSGNTIYF
size: few
D: .
V: TRBV28
J: TRBJ1-3

DNA: TGCGCCAGCAGCCGCAACAGGGATGAAGCTTTCTTT
CDR3: CASSRNRDEAFF
size: .
D: .
V: TRBV4-1
J: TRBJ1-1

DNA: TGTGCCAGTCAGTTAAGTAGGGGCTACGAGCAGTACTTC
CDR3: CASQLSRGYEQYF
size: .
D: .
V: TRBV12-3/TRBV12-4
J: TRBJ2-7

DNA: TGTGCCAGTAGTATGGAGGGGGGGGCCGGGGAGCTGTTTTTT
CDR3: CASSMEGGAGELFF
size: .
D: .
V: TRBV19
J: TRBJ2-2

DNA: TGTGCCAGCAGGGGACTTAACCAAGAGACCCAGTACTTC
CDR3: CASRGLNQETQYF
size: many
D: .
V: TRBV2
J: TRBJ2-5

DNA: TGTGCCAACAGTTCACCAGGAGAGAGGGCTGGTGAGCAGTTCTTC
CDR3: CANSSPGERAGEQFF
size: .
D: .
V: TRBV27
J: TRBJ2-1

DNA: TGTGCCAGCAGTCCCGGGGGAGTTGGAGCGGGAGCTCCAGATACGCAGTATTTT
CDR3: CASSPGGVGAGAPDTQYF
size: many
D: TRBD2
V: TRBV6-1
J: TRBJ2-3

DNA: TGTGCCAGCAGCTTAGTTTCGCGGGAGTATGGTGAGCAGTTCTTC
CDR3: CASSLVSREYGEQFF
size: many
D: TRBD2
V: TRBV7-2
J: TRBJ2-1

DNA: TGCGCCAGCAGCTTCGGACTAGCGGACCTATCCTACGAGCAGTACTTC
CDR3: CASSFGLADLSYEQYF
size: few
D: TRBD2
V: TRBV5-1
J: TRBJ2-7

DNA: TGTGCCAGTAGTATCAGAGGGAGAAGGTCCTACAATGAGCAGTTCTTC
CDR3: CASSIRGRRSYNEQFF
size: many
D: .
V: TRBV19
J: TRBJ2-1

DNA: TGTGCCAGCAGTTATTCAACTCCCGGGACAGGGGATTCACCCCTCCACTTT
CDR3: CASSYSTPGTGDSPLHF
size: few
D: TRBD1
V: TRBV6-5
J: TRBJ1-6

DNA: TGTGCCAGCAGTTTTCATGGGGAGCGTATGGGCGAGCAGTACTTC
CDR3: CASSFHGERMGEQYF
size: few
D: .
V: TRBV12-3/TRBV12-4
J: TRBJ2-7

DNA: TGTGCCAGCAGCCAAGCAGGGACTAGCGGATACAATGAGCAGTTCTTC
CDR3: CASSQAGTSGYNEQFF
size: many
D: TRBD2
V: TRBV3-1
J: TRBJ2-1

DNA: TGTGCCAGCACCGGTTTTTTTCGTGGAGGGTTCAACTATGGCTACACCTTC
CDR3: CASTGFFRGGFNYGYTF
size: once
D: .
V: TRBV28
J: TRBJ1-2

DNA: TGTGCCAGCAGTGGTCAAGCCGGCGGTGAGCAGTTCTTC
CDR3: CASSGQAGGEQFF
size: many
D: .
V: TRBV6-4
J: TRBJ2-1

DNA: TGTGCCAGCAGCTCCCGATCCCGCGGGCGTGAGCAGTTCTTC
CDR3: CASSSRSRGREQFF
size: many
D: .
V: TRBV11-3
J: TRBJ2-1

DNA: TGTGCCAGCAGCCTCCGACTAGCGGGAGGCGGAGAGGCCCAGTACTTC
CDR3: CASSLRLAGGGEAQYF
size: .
D: TRBD2
V: TRBV9
J: TRBJ2-5

DNA: TGTGCCAGCTCTTGGAACCGGGACAGCCACACTGAAGCTTTCTTT
CDR3: CASSWNRDSHTEAFF
size: many
D: TRBD1
V: TRBV18
J: TRBJ1-1

DNA: TGTGCCAGCAGCTTAGAGGCTAGCTTCGGATCCGGGGAGCTGTTTTTT
CDR3: CASSLEASFGSGELFF
size: .
D: .
V: TRBV7-8
J: TRBJ2-2

DNA: TGTGCCAGCTCACAACCGGGACTAGCGGGAGCCGTAAATGAGCAGTTCTTC
CDR3: CASSQPGLAGAVNEQFF
size: many
D: TRBD2
V: TRBV18
J: TRBJ2-1

DNA: TGCGCCAGCAGCTTTACCGGGGAGCTGCTTTTT
CDR3: CASSFTGELLF
size: .
D: .
V: TRBV5-1
J: TRBJ2-2

DNA: TGTGCCAGCAGCTTCAGGTTTCGGACAGTGAACACTGAAGCTTTCTTT
CDR3: CASSFRFRTVNTEAFF
size: .
D: .
V: TRBV7-9
J: TRBJ1-1

DNA: TGTGCCAGCTCACCCCAGGGGACGCCTGGAAACACCATATATTTT
CDR3: CASSPQGTPGNTIYF
size: many
D: .
V: TRBV18
J: TRBJ1-3

DNA: TGCGCCAGCAGCTTAGCGGGAGGGCTGCTCGAGCAGTACTTC
CDR3: CASSLAGGLLEQYF
size: .
D: TRBD2
V: TRBV5-1
J: TRBJ2-7

DNA: TGCGCCAGCAGCCCTAGCCCGGGACAGATTCGCTACGAGCAGTACTTC
CDR3: CASSPSPGQIRYEQYF
size: .
D: TRBD1
V: TRBV5-1
J: TRBJ2-7